The 12 T cell receptor beta chains below come from one sample, sequenced in a study of OX40 agonist ivuxolimab in advanced cancers. Library creation used the immunoSEQ multiplex PCR assay. Imported from immuneACCESS, the table was reduced by TCRdb to in-frame sequences with V and J called. These copies leave out some clones; in studies compared against another copy, an unresolved V gene accounts for under half, and the cause of the remainder is not known. The sample table holds some 100,000 clones, of which approximately 90% were seen once. Together, the top ten hold approximately 0.3% of the sample. The sample here was CD4+ or CD8+ T cells sorted from blood, taken in a trial of the OX40 agonist ivuxolimab. The receptors here all came from an adult with an advanced solid tumor such as melanoma, head and neck, liver or kidney cancer.

This chain links TRBV7-2 with TRBJ2-3; 9 bases fit TRBD2. The V gene end was trimmed by 5 bases and the J gene end by 5 bases; junction bases not matched to a gene: 14. The length of the CDR3 is 17 residues. Germline assignment: CDR1 SGHTA and CDR2 FQGNSA. The chain's CDR3 is CASSPDMAGGPLDTQYF. The CDR3 DNA sequence: TGTGCCAGCAGCCCAGACATGGCGGGAGGGCCGCTAGATACGCAGTATTTT.

J is TRBJ2-5 and V is TRBV7-2, with D tentatively TRBD2 (5 bases). The germline V gene encodes CDR1 SGHTA and CDR2 FQGNSA. The ends were cut back, 2 bases at V and 10 bases at J, with 20 bases in the middle. This CDR3 comprises 15 residues. In DNA, the CDR3 is TGTGCCAGCAGCTTATTGGGTCACGGAGTGGGGAGCCAGTACTTC. The encoded protein is CASSLLGHGVGSQYF.

The chain has TRBV6-5 and TRBJ2-2; D perhaps matches TRBD1 (5 bases). Deletions cut 6 bases from V and 5 bases from J, with 13 bases between. Germline CDR1 and CDR2: MNHEY and SVGAGI. CDR3 length: 14 amino acids. The CDR3 DNA follows: TGTGCCAGCAGGACAATAGGGGAAACCGGGGAGCTGTTTTTT. Translation: CASRTIGETGELFF.

V is TRBV6-1 and J is TRBJ2-1, with D possibly being TRBD2 (6 bases). CDR1 MNHNS and CDR2 SASEGT come from the germline V gene. The length of the CDR3 is 14 residues. V was shortened by 8 bases and J by 0 bases, with 11 bases between the two germline ends. CDR3 sequence (DNA): TGTGCCAGCTTGCGGGAAATCTCCTACAATGAGCAGTTCTTC. Residues: CASLREISYNEQFF.

The gene calls are TRBV19 and TRBJ2-3; 7 nucleotides align to TRBD2. CDR1 LNHDA and CDR2 SQIVND come from the germline V gene (reference sequence). Losses at the gene ends were 6 bases for V and 1 base for J; bases not matched to a gene: 4. CDR3 length: 14 amino acids. CDR3 coding DNA: TGTGCCAGTAGGGCTAGCGGACGCACAGATACGCAGTATTTT. Translation: CASRASGRTDTQYF.

This clone was seen just once. The rearrangement joins TRBV12-2 to TRBJ1-1; whether TRBD1, the table's D call, matches the DNA was not checked. TRBV12-2 is a pseudogene. The CDR3 has 17 amino acids. The CDR3 DNA reads TGTGCAAGTCGCCCCCCTAGGATAAGAGGGGGACACACTGAAGCTTTCTTT. It codes for CASRPPRIRGGHTEAFF.

The rearrangement links TRBV29-1 to TRBJ2-7; a possible D gene is TRBD2 (5 bases). Trimming pared 4 bases from V and 1 base from J, leaving 8 bases between. CDR3 length: 12 amino acids. Germline V CDR1 and CDR2: SQVTM, ANQGSEA. The CDR3 sequence: CSVGADSYEQYF. CDR3 coding DNA: TGCAGCGTTGGAGCGGATTCCTACGAGCAGTACTTC.

The chain uses TRBV9 and TRBJ2-3, with 8 bases matching TRBD2. The germline V gene has CDR1 SGDLS and CDR2 YYNGEE. With V trimmed by 3 bases and J by 5 bases, 8 bases remained unmatched. The CDR3 covers 15 residues. CDR3 sequence reads: CASSEGSLAGDTQYF. CDR3 DNA sequence: TGTGCCAGCAGCGAGGGGTCCCTAGCGGGAGATACGCAGTATTTT.

V and J are TRBV7-9 and TRBJ2-7; TRBD2 aligns across 7 bases. From germline, CDR1 is SEHNR and CDR2 FQNEAQ (reference sequence). After removal of 5 bases from V and 2 bases from J, the junction contained 6 bases not matched to a gene. This CDR3 region has 14 residues. The CDR3 DNA reads as TGTGCCAGCAGCGCCGGGACTAATGCCTACGAGCAGTACTTC. Its protein is CASSAGTNAYEQYF.

This clone came up once. The chain recombines TRBV5-6 with TRBJ2-4, with 9 bases aligning to TRBD2. CDR3 length: 16 amino acids. CDR1 is SGHDT, CDR2 YYEEEE, per germline. J gave up 7 bases and V 0 bases, and 8 bases lay outside the gene matches. The CDR3 nucleotides read TGTGCCAGCAGCTTGGGTCTGGTAGCGGGAGTGAACATTCAGTACTTC. It translates to CASSLGLVAGVNIQYF.

This chain joins TRBV5-6 and TRBJ2-2, with D perhaps being TRBD1 or TRBD2 (6 bases each). Germline CDR1 and CDR2: SGHDT and YYEEEE. This CDR3 region has 14 residues. Trimming removed 4 bases at V and 8 bases at J, with 15 bases between. In nucleotides, the CDR3 is TGTGCCAGCAGCCCCGGGGGCCGGGTAGGGGAGCTGTTTTTT. It specifies CASSPGGRVGELFF.

The chain uses TRBV10-3 and TRBJ1-2; D might be TRBD1 (5 bases). Trimming removed 4 bases at V and 2 bases at J, with 5 bases between. Germline-derived CDR1 and CDR2 are ENHRY and SYGVKD. The CDR3 runs to 12 residues. In DNA form, the CDR3 reads TGTGCCATCAGTGCAGGGAACTATGGCTACACCTTC. It codes for CAISAGNYGYTF.